This TCR beta chain was obtained from a study of T-cell memory formation after mild COVID-19. Broader study findings: The CD4+ clones that contracted clustered mainly within CM and EM, and the CD8+ clones concentrated in EMRA.

TCRdb reprocessed the 5' RACE reads with MiXCR, giving one entry per CDR3 protein. The sample lists more than 300,000 distinct CDR3 sequences; over 11% were seen once. Concerning this clonotype itself: The antigen is undetermined.

The sample was PBMCs or a T cell subset sorted from them (not recorded which). The sequence came from a man aged 18 to 30 who had mild COVID-19 (a few samples of this study predate the infection). Cell type and time point are not known.

The CDR3 DNA is TGTGCCAGCAGCTTAGGGACAGGGAGTTCCCAGTACTTC. Amino acid sequence: CASSLGTGSSQYF. V usage is TRBV11-2 and J usage is TRBJ2-5; 8 bases line up with TRBD1. V dropped 1 base and J dropped 9; count of bases not matched to a gene: 4. Per the germline V gene, CDR1 is SGHAT and CDR2 is FQNNGV. This CDR3 is built from 13 residues.